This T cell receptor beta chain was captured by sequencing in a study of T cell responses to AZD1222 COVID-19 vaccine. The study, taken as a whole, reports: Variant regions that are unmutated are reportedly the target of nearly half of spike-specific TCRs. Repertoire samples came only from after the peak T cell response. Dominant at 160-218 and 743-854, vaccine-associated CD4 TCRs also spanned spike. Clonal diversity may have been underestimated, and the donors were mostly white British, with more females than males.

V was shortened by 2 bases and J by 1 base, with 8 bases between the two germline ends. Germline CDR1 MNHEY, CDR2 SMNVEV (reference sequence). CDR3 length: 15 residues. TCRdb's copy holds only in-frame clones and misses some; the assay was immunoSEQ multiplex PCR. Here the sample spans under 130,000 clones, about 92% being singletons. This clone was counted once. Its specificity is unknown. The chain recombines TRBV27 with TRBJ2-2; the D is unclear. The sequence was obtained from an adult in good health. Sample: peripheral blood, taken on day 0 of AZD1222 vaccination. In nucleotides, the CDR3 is TGTGCCAGCAGTTTAGGGGTGGTGAACACCGGGGAGCTGTTTTTT. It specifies CASSLGVVNTGELFF.